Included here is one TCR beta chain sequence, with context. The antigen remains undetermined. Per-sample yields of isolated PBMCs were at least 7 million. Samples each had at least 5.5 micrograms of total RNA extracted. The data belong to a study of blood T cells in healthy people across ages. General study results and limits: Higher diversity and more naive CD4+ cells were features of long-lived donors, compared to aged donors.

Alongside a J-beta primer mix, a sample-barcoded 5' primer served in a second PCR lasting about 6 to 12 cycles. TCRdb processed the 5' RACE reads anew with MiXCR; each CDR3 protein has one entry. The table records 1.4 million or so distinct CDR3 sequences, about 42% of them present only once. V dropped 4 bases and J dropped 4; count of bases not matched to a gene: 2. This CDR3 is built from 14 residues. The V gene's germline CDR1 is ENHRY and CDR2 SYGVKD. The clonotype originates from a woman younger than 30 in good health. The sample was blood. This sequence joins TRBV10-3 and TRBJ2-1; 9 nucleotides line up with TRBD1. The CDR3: CAISGQGEYNEQFF. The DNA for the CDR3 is TGTGCCATCAGTGGACAGGGGGAGTACAATGAGCAGTTCTTC.